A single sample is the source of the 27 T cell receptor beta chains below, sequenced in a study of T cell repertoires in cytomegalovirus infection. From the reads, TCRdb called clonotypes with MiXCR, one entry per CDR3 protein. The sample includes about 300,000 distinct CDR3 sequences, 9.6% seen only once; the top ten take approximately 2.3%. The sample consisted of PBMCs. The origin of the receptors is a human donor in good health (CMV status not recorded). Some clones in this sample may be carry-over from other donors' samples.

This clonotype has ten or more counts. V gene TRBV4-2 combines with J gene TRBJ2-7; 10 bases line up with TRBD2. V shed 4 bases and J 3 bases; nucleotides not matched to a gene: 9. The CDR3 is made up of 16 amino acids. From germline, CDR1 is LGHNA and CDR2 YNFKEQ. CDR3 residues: CASSPQGERGGYEQYF. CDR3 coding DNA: TGTGCCAGCAGCCCCCAGGGGGAGCGGGGGGGCTACGAGCAGTACTTC.

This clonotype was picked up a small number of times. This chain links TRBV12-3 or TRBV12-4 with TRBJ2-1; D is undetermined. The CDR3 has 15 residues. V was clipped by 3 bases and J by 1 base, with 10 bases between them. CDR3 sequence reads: CASSFRRKSYNEQFF. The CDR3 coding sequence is TGTGCCAGCAGTTTTCGGAGAAAGTCCTACAATGAGCAGTTCTTC.

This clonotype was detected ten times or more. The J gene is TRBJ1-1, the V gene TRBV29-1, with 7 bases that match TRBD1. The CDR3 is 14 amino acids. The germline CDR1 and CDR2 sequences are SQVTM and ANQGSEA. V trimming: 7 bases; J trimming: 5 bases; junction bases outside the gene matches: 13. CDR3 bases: TGCAGCGCTCGACCGGACAGGACCTTTACTGAAGCTTTCTTT. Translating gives CSARPDRTFTEAFF.

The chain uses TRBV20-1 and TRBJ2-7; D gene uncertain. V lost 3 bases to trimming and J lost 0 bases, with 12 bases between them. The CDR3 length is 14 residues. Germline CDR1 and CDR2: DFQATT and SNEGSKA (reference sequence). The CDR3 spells CSASPSSSSYEQYF. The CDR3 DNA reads TGCAGTGCTAGTCCCTCCTCGAGCTCCTACGAGCAGTACTTC.

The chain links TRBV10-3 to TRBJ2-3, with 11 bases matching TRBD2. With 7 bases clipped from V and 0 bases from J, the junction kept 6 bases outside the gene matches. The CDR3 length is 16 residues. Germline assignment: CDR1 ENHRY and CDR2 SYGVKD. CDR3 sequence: CAIKFGLAGSTDTQYF. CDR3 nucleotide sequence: TGTGCCATCAAGTTCGGACTAGCGGGTAGCACAGATACGCAGTATTTT.

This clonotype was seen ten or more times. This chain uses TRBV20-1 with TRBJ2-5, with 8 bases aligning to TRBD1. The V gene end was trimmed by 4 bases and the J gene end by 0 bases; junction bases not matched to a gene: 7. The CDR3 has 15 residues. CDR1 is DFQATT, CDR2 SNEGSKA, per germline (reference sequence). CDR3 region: CSANPRDRYQETQYF. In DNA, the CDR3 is TGCAGTGCTAATCCCCGGGACAGGTACCAAGAGACCCAGTACTTC.

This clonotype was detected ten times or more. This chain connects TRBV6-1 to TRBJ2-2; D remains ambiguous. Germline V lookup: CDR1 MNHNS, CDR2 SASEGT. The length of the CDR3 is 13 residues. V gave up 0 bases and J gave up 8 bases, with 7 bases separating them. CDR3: CASSEASRGELFF. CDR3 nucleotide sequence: TGTGCCAGCAGTGAAGCCTCCCGAGGGGAGCTGTTTTTT.

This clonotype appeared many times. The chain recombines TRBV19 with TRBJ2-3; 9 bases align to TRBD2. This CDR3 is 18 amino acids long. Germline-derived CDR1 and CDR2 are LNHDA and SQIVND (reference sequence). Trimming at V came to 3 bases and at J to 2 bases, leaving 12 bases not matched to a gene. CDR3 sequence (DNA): TGTGCCAGTAGTATTTCGGGGTTCGGGACTAGCCCCACAGATACGCAGTATTTT. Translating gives CASSISGFGTSPTDTQYF.

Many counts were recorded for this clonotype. CDR3 nucleotides: TGCGCCAGCAGCCAAGAGAGGACCACTCGGACCCAGTACTTC. This encodes CASSQERTTRTQYF. The rearrangement uses TRBV4-1 and TRBJ2-5; D remains ambiguous. Germline V gene sequence: CDR1 MGHRA, CDR2 YSYEKL. The CDR3 is 14 amino acids. Trimming removed 0 bases from V and 7 bases from J, with 12 bases in between.

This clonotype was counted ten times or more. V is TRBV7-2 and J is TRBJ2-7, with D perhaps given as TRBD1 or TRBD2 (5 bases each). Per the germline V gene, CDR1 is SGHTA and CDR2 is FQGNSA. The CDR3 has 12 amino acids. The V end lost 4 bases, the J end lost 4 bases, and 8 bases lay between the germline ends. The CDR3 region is CASSSGTYEQYF. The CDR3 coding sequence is TGTGCCAGCAGCTCAGGGACGTACGAGCAGTACTTC.

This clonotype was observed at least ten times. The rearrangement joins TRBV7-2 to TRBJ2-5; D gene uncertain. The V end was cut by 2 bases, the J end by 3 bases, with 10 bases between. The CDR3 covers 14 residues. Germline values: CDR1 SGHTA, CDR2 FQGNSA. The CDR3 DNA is TGTGCCAGCAGCTTATATACTACAAAAGAGACCCAGTACTTC. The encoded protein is CASSLYTTKETQYF.

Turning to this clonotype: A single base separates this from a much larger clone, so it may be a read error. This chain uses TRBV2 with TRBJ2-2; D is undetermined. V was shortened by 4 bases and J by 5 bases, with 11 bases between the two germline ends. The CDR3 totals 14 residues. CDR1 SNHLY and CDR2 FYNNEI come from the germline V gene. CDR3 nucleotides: TGTGCCAGCAGTGGAATAAGCCGGACCGGGGAGCTGTTTTTT. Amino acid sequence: CASSGISRTGELFF.

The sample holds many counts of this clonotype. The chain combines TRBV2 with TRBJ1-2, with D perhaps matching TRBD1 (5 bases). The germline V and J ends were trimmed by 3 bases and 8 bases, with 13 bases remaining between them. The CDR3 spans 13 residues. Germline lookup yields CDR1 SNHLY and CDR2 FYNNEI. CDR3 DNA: TGTGCCAGCAGTGAGGCGGGACTGGGCGGCTACACCTTC. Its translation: CASSEAGLGGYTF.

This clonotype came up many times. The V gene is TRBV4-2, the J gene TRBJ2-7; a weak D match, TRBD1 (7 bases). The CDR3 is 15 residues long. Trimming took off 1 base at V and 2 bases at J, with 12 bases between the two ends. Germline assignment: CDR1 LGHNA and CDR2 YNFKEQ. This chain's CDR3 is CASSQGRDSPYEQYF. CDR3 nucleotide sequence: TGTGCCAGCAGCCAAGGGCGGGACAGCCCCTACGAGCAGTACTTC.

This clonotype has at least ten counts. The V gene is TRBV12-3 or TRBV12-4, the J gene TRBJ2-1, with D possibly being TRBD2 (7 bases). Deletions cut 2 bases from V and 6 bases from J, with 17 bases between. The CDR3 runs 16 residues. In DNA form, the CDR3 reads TGTGCCAGCAGTTTATGGGGGGGCCCGGAGGTCAATGAGCAGTTCTTC. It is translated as CASSLWGGPEVNEQFF.

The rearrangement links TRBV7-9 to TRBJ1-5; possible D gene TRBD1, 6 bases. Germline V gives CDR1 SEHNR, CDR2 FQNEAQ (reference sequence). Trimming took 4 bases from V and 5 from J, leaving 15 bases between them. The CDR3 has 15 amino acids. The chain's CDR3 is CASSSGQVIDQPQHF. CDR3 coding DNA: TGTGCCAGCAGCTCGGGACAAGTAATAGATCAGCCCCAGCATTTT. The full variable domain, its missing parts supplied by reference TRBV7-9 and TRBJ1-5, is DTGVSQNPRHKITKRGQNVTFRCDPISEHNRLYWYRQTLGQGPEFLTYFQNEAQLEKSRLLSDRFSAERPKGSFSTLEIQRTEQGDSAMYLCASSSGQVIDQPQHFGDGTRLSIL.

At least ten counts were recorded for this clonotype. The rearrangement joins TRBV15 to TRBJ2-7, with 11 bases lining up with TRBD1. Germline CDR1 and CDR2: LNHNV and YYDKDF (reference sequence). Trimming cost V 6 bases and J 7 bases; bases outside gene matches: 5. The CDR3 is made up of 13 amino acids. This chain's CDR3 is CATSRTGGREQYF. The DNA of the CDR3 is TGTGCCACCAGTAGGACAGGGGGCAGGGAGCAGTACTTC.

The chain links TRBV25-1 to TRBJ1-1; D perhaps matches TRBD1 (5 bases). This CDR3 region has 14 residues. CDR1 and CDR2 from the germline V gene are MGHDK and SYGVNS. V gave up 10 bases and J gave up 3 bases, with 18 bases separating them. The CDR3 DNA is TGTGCCACCGGAGCGCCTGGGGGAGACACTGAAGCTTTCTTT. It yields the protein CATGAPGGDTEAFF.

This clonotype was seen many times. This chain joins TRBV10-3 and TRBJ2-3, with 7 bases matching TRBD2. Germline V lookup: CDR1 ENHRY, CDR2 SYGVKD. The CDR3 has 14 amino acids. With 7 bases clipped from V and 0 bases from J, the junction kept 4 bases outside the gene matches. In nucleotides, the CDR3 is TGTGCCATCAAAGTCGGGGGGAGCACAGATACGCAGTATTTT. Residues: CAIKVGGSTDTQYF.

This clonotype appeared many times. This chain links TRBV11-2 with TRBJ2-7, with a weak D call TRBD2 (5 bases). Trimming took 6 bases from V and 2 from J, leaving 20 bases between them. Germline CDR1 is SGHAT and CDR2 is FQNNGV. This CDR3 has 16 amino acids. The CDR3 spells CASSFPRLRRTYEQYV. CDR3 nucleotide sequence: TGTGCCAGCAGTTTCCCAAGACTCCGGAGGACCTACGAGCAGTACGTC.

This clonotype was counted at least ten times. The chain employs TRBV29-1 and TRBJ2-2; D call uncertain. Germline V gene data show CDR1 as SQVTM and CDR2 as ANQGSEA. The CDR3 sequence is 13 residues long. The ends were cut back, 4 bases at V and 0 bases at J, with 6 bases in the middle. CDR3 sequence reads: CSVGHPNTGELFF. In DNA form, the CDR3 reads TGCAGCGTTGGGCATCCGAACACCGGGGAGCTGTTTTTT.

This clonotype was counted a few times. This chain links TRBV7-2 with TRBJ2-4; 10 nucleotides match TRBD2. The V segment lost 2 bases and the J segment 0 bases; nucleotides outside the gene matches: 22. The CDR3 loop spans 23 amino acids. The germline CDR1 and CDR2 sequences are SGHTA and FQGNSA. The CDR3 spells CASSLLLATDASGGNLAKNIQYF. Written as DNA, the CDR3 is TGTGCCAGCAGCTTACTCCTCGCGACTGACGCTAGCGGGGGTAATCTAGCCAAAAACATTCAGTACTTC.

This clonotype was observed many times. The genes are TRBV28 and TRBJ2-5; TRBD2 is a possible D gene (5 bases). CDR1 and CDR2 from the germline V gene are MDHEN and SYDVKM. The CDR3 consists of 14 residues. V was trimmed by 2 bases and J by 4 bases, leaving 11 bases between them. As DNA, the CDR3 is TGTGCCAGCAGTTTAGCGGACGGGATAGAGACCCAGTACTTC. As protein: CASSLADGIETQYF.

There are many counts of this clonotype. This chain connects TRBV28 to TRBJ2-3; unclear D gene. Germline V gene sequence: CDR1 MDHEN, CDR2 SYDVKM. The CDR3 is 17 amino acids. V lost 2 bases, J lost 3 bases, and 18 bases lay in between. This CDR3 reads CASSLRAAPDVTDTQYF. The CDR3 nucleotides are TGTGCCAGCAGTTTAAGGGCAGCTCCCGATGTGACAGATACGCAGTATTTT.

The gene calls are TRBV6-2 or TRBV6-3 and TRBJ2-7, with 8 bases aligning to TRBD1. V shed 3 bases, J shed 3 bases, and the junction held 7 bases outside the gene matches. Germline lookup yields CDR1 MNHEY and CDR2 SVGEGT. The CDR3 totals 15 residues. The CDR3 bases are TGTGCCAGCAGTTATTCGACAGGGGAAGACTACGAGCAGTACGTC. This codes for CASSYSTGEDYEQYV.

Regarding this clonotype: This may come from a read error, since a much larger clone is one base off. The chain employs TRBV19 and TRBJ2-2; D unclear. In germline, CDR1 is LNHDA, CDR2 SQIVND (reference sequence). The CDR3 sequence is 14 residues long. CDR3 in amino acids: CASRWGTNIGELFF. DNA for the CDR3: TGTGCCAGTAGATGGGGAACGAACATCGGGGAGCTGTTTTTT.

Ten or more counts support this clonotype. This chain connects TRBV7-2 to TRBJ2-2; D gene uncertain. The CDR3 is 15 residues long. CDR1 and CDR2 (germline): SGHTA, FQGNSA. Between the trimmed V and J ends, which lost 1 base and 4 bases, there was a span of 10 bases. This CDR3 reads CASSLDRVSTGELFF. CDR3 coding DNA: TGTGCCAGCAGCTTAGATCGGGTCTCCACCGGGGAGCTGTTTTTT.